The 24 T cell receptor beta chains below come from one sample, sequenced in a study of blood T cell repertoires in COVID-19. TCRdb's table, derived via immunoSEQ multiplex PCR, lists solely in-frame clones and lacks some. The sample includes fewer than 200,000 clones, roughly 82% of them seen just once. The specimen sequenced was PBMCs or T cells enriched from blood (not recorded which). These receptors all stem from a middle-aged man who had recovered from COVID-19.

The V call is TRBV5-4, the J call TRBJ1-4; 8 nucleotides align to TRBD1. The CDR3 is 15 amino acids. Germline V CDR1 and CDR2: SGHNT, YYREEE (reference sequence). Germline trimming cut 0 bases from V and 8 bases from J; bases unmatched to any gene: 6. The CDR3 loop is CASSLEDRDGEKLFF. In DNA form, the CDR3 reads TGTGCCAGCAGCTTGGAGGACAGGGATGGCGAAAAACTGTTTTTT.

The chain recombines TRBV7-2 with TRBJ2-2; 7 bases are shared with TRBD1. Germline V lookup: CDR1 SGHTA, CDR2 FQGNSA. Losses at the gene ends were 1 base for V and 1 base for J; bases not matched to a gene: 0. The CDR3 runs to 15 residues. The CDR3 DNA sequence: TGTGCCAGCAGCTTAGGGACAGGGAACACCGGGGAGCTGTTTTTT. The encoded protein is CASSLGTGNTGELFF.

This chain connects TRBV5-1 to TRBJ2-2; perhaps TRBD1 as D (5 bases). V shed 0 bases and J shed 5 bases, with 11 bases lying between them. Germline CDR1 and CDR2: SGHRS and YFSETQ. The CDR3 runs to 15 residues. The CDR3 nucleotides are TGCGCCAGCAGCTTGGGTATGGGGCTTACCGGGGAGCTGTTTTTT. It specifies CASSLGMGLTGELFF.

This chain links TRBV10-3 with TRBJ1-1; no clear D. CDR3 length: 17 residues. Germline V gene sequence: CDR1 ENHRY, CDR2 SYGVKD. Trimming took 6 bases from V and 2 from J, leaving 22 bases between them. CDR3 amino acids: CAISPIPRRQQNTEAFF. CDR3 nucleotide sequence: TGTGCCATCAGCCCAATTCCGAGGAGGCAGCAAAACACTGAAGCTTTCTTT.

The chain uses TRBV29-1 and TRBJ2-7; a weak D match, TRBD2 (6 bases). The germline CDR1 and CDR2 sequences are SQVTM and ANQGSEA. This CDR3 region has 12 residues. V shed 5 bases and J shed 4 bases, with 12 bases lying between them. CDR3 sequence: CSVIRGGYEQYF. CDR3 coding DNA: TGCAGCGTTATAAGGGGAGGATACGAGCAGTACTTC.

The V and J genes are TRBV30 and TRBJ2-7; no definite D call. The V and J ends lost 1 base and 6 bases respectively, with 7 bases between them. This CDR3 comprises 11 residues. Per germline, CDR1 GTSNPN and CDR2 SVGIG (reference sequence). The CDR3 nucleotides read TGTGCCTGGAGTGCTCAGATCGAGCAGTACTTC. Amino acids: CAWSAQIEQYF.

The gene calls are TRBV14 and TRBJ1-2; maybe TRBD1 (5 bases). The length of the CDR3 is 16 residues. The V end lost 0 bases, the J end lost 4 bases, and 15 bases lay between the germline ends. CDR1 is SGHDN, CDR2 FVKESK, per germline. The CDR3 DNA reads as TGTGCCAGCAGCCAAGATGGGGCGGGACGGTCCTATGGCTACACCTTC. It codes for CASSQDGAGRSYGYTF.

This rearrangement joins TRBV30 to TRBJ2-7; 8 bases map to TRBD2. CDR1 and CDR2 (germline): GTSNPN, SVGIG (reference sequence). The length of the CDR3 is 16 residues. After removal of 2 bases from V and 0 bases from J, the junction contained 9 bases not matched to a gene. The CDR3 loop is CAWSFLGGAHSYEQYF. CDR3 in DNA: TGTGCCTGGAGTTTCCTCGGGGGGGCCCACTCCTACGAGCAGTACTTC.

The chain combines TRBV4-1 with TRBJ2-3, with 7 bases lining up with TRBD2. V shed 4 bases and J 5 bases; nucleotides not matched to a gene: 12. This CDR3 is 16 amino acids long. CDR1 and CDR2 (germline): MGHRA, YSYEKL. The CDR3, as DNA: TGCGCCAGCAGCCTCGCCGGGAGCGGGGTAGGAGATACGCAGTATTTT. Translating gives CASSLAGSGVGDTQYF.

This clone appeared a few times. This chain uses TRBV25-1 with TRBJ1-2, with 9 bases that match TRBD1. CDR3 length equals 17 residues. CDR1 and CDR2 (germline): MGHDK, SYGVNS. V dropped 8 bases and J dropped 2; count of bases not matched to a gene: 15. Here the CDR3 DNA reads TGTGCCAGCCGATCCGGGACAGGGAGGGGGGCCAACTATGGCTACACCTTC. Translation gives CASRSGTGRGANYGYTF.

The chain couples TRBV19 to TRBJ1-5; D unclear. Trimming took 7 bases from V and 5 from J, leaving 21 bases between them. Germline lookup yields CDR1 LNHDA and CDR2 SQIVND (reference sequence). CDR3 length equals 16 residues. The CDR3 coding sequence is TGTGCCAGTATTCATATAGGAGGGTTCTTGTATCAGCCCCAGCATTTT. Residues: CASIHIGGFLYQPQHF.

The V call is TRBV2, the J call TRBJ2-5; possible D gene TRBD2, 7 bases. The ends were cut back, 6 bases at V and 4 bases at J, with 15 bases in the middle. This CDR3 has 14 residues. CDR1 and CDR2 (germline): SNHLY, FYNNEI. The chain's CDR3 is CASSPLGGGETQYF. As DNA, the CDR3 is TGTGCCAGCAGCCCCCTGGGAGGGGGAGAGACCCAGTACTTC.

The chain employs TRBV28 and TRBJ1-2, with 7 bases lining up with TRBD1. This CDR3 spans 15 amino acids. V shed 3 bases and J 0 bases; nucleotides not matched to a gene: 4. CDR1 and CDR2 (germline): MDHEN, SYDVKM. The DNA for the CDR3 is TGTGCCAGCAGTTTCCGACAGGGAGCTAACTATGGCTACACCTTC. It encodes CASSFRQGANYGYTF.

This clone was picked up one time. The rearrangement uses TRBV28 and TRBJ2-1; 7 positions agree with TRBD2. Germline V gives CDR1 MDHEN, CDR2 SYDVKM. Trimming took 5 bases from V and 3 from J; bases not matched to a gene: 10. This CDR3 spans 16 amino acids. The CDR3 loop is CASSTPSGDNYNEQFF. As DNA, the CDR3 is TGTGCCAGCAGTACCCCGAGCGGGGATAACTACAATGAGCAGTTCTTC.

This clone showed up just a few times. CDR3 sequence: CASTRRGLAGETSTDTQYF. The CDR3 coding sequence is TGTGCCAGTACCCGCAGGGGGCTAGCGGGGGAAACTAGCACAGATACGCAGTATTTT. V usage is TRBV19 and J usage is TRBJ2-3, with 10 nucleotides matching TRBD2. The CDR3 contains 19 residues. Germline loops: CDR1 LNHDA, CDR2 SQIVND (reference sequence). With 7 bases clipped from V and 0 bases from J, the junction kept 16 bases outside the gene matches.

This clone was seen only once. This chain joins TRBV29-1 and TRBJ1-4; no reliable D call. V was shortened by 4 bases and J by 6 bases, with 15 bases between the two germline ends. Germline CDR1 SQVTM, CDR2 ANQGSEA. The CDR3 consists of 14 residues. In DNA, the CDR3 is TGCAGCGTTGCGGGTAACCGGCCTTATGAAAAACTGTTTTTT. Translation gives CSVAGNRPYEKLFF. Looking up the rest from reference TRBV29-1 and TRBJ1-4 gives the full variable domain: SAVISQKPSRDICQRGTSLTIQCQVDSQVTMMFWYRQQPGQSLTLIATANQGSEATYESGFVIDKFPISRPNLTFSTLTVSNMSPEDSSIYLCSVAGNRPYEKLFFGSGTQLSVL.

This chain uses TRBV2 with TRBJ1-4, with 8 bases aligning to TRBD1. V gave up 7 bases and J gave up 5 bases; unmatched junction bases: 3. This CDR3 comprises 13 residues. From germline, CDR1 is SNHLY and CDR2 FYNNEI. In DNA, the CDR3 is TGTGCCAGCACAGGGGGCCTCAATGAAAAACTGTTTTTT. Amino acid sequence: CASTGGLNEKLFF.

This rearrangement joins TRBV6-5 to TRBJ1-1; maybe TRBD1 (5 bases). This CDR3 region has 13 residues. Trimming stripped 8 bases from V and 2 bases from J, with 12 bases between. Germline V gene lookup returns CDR1 MNHEY and CDR2 SVGAGI. CDR3 nucleotide sequence: TGTGCCAGCCAGGGATTATACAACACTGAAGCTTTCTTT. This codes for CASQGLYNTEAFF.

The J gene is TRBJ1-2, the V gene TRBV5-4; the D gene is possibly TRBD1 (5 bases). CDR1 is SGHNT, CDR2 YYREEE, per germline (reference sequence). There are 16 residues in the CDR3. Trimming left V 0 bases short and J 1 base short, with 13 bases between. In DNA form, the CDR3 reads TGTGCCAGCAGCTTGGAAGGCAGGGTGATTAACTATGGCTACACCTTC. This sequence encodes CASSLEGRVINYGYTF.

The chain employs TRBV30 and TRBJ1-4; TRBD1 aligns across 11 bases. The germline CDR1 and CDR2 sequences are GTSNPN and SVGIG (reference sequence). The CDR3 totals 15 residues. The V and J ends lost 1 base and 11 bases, in that order; junction bases with no gene match: 9. CDR3 region: CAWSAEDRGRRKLFF. Here the CDR3 DNA reads TGTGCCTGGAGTGCTGAGGACAGGGGGCGTAGGAAACTGTTTTTT.

V is TRBV4-1 and J is TRBJ1-2, with 12 bases identical to TRBD1. V trimming: 3 bases; J trimming: 13 bases; junction bases outside the gene matches: 12. This CDR3 spans 15 amino acids. CDR1 MGHRA and CDR2 YSYEKL come from the germline V gene. The CDR3 DNA is TGCGCCAGCAGCCAGAGTCCGGGACAGGGGGCTAAGTGCACCTTC. Its translation: CASSQSPGQGAKCTF.

The V and J genes are TRBV2 and TRBJ1-4; TRBD1 matches 8 bases. J gave up 5 bases and V 6 bases, and 8 bases lay outside the gene matches. CDR3 size: 15 residues. Per the germline V gene, CDR1 is SNHLY and CDR2 is FYNNEI. The CDR3 spells CASSPVGTGNEKLFF. CDR3 in DNA: TGTGCCAGCAGCCCCGTAGGGACAGGAAATGAAAAACTGTTTTTT.

This chain links TRBV15 with TRBJ2-2; 7 nucleotides line up with TRBD2. Germline V gives CDR1 LNHNV, CDR2 YYDKDF (reference sequence). The trim removed 1 base at V and 1 base at J, leaving 9 bases unmatched. The length of the CDR3 is 18 residues. Here the CDR3 DNA reads TGTGCCACCAGCAGAGTAATGGGGCTAGCGGTGAACACCGGGGAGCTGTTTTTT. Its protein product is CATSRVMGLAVNTGELFF. The whole variable domain, remainder taken from reference TRBV15 and TRBJ2-2, is DAMVIQNPRYQVTQFGKPVTLSCSQTLNHNVMYWYQQKSSQAPKLLFHYYDKDFNNEADTPDNFQSRRPNTSFCFLDIRSPGLGDTAMYLCATSRVMGLAVNTGELFFGEGSRLTVL.

V usage is TRBV5-5 and J usage is TRBJ2-5, with D maybe TRBD2 (6 bases). This CDR3 is built from 16 residues. V was clipped by 1 base and J by 1 base, with 14 bases between them. CDR1 is SGHKS and CDR2 is YYEKEE in the germline V gene (reference sequence). The CDR3 region has the DNA TGTGCCAGCAGCTTGACTAGCTCCCCAACCCAAGAGACCCAGTACTTC. This sequence encodes CASSLTSSPTQETQYF.